Following are 28 T cell receptor beta chains from one sample sequenced in a study of blood T cell repertoires in COVID-19. Data came from immunoSEQ multiplex PCR; TCRdb stores just in-frame clones and leaves some out. This table has approximately 200,000 clones, around 83% appearing once. Sequencing was performed on peripheral blood. These receptors were collected from a man aged 45-65 years who had recovered from COVID-19.

In this sample, this clone turned up a few times. The gene calls are TRBV6-5 and TRBJ2-1, with D maybe TRBD2 (6 bases). CDR1 and CDR2 (germline): MNHEY, SVGAGI. This CDR3 region has 14 residues. The V end was cut by 6 bases, the J end by 5 bases, with 14 bases between. In DNA, the CDR3 is TGTGCCAGCAGAACTGGAGGGAGTCACAATGAGCAGTTCTTC. It translates to CASRTGGSHNEQFF.

The CDR3 coding sequence is TGTGCCAGCAGCTTAACGTTCCGAGATGGCTACACCTTC. Protein: CASSLTFRDGYTF. V is TRBV13 and J is TRBJ1-2; D gene ambiguous. The CDR3 spans 13 residues. Germline V gene sequence: CDR1 PRHDT, CDR2 FYEKMQ (reference sequence). The V and J ends lost 2 bases and 6 bases respectively, with 10 bases between them. The whole variable domain, remainder taken from reference TRBV13 and TRBJ1-2, is AAGVIQSPRHLIKEKRETATLKCYPIPRHDTVYWYQQGPGQDPQFLISFYEKMQSDKGSIPDRFSAQQFSDYHSELNMSSLELGDSALYFCASSLTFRDGYTFGSGTRLTVV.

This chain links TRBV5-1 with TRBJ2-2, with 9 bases lining up with TRBD2. Germline loops: CDR1 SGHRS, CDR2 YFSETQ. The CDR3 contains 15 residues. V dropped 2 bases and J dropped 6; count of bases not matched to a gene: 5. The CDR3 loop is CASSLPGLASGELFF. DNA for the CDR3: TGCGCCAGCAGCTTACCGGGACTAGCCTCCGGGGAGCTGTTTTTT.

The V gene is TRBV6-5, the J gene TRBJ1-6, with D maybe TRBD1 (6 bases). V shed 6 bases and J shed 6 bases, with 12 bases lying between them. The germline V gene encodes CDR1 MNHEY and CDR2 SVGAGI. The CDR3 sequence is 14 residues long. The DNA for the CDR3 is TGTGCCAGCAGCCAGGGACAAATTAATTCACCCCTCCACTTT. Translated, it gives CASSQGQINSPLHF.

This clone was counted a few times. The same CDR3 is also encoded by other DNA sequences in this sample. The CDR3 loop is CASSPTTGNYEQYF. In DNA form, the CDR3 reads TGTGCCAGCTCACCAACGACAGGGAACTACGAGCAGTACTTC. J is TRBJ2-7 and V is TRBV18; TRBD1 agrees at 7 bases. Germline values: CDR1 KGHSH, CDR2 LQKENI. The V gene end was trimmed by 2 bases and the J gene end by 3 bases; junction bases not matched to a gene: 4. The CDR3 length is 14 residues. Using reference TRBV18 and TRBJ2-7 for the parts outside the CDR3, the full variable domain is NAGVMQNPRHLVRRRGQEARLRCSPMKGHSHVYWYRQLPEEGLKFMVYLQKENIIDESGMPKERFSAEFPKEGPSILRIQQVVRGDSAAYFCASSPTTGNYEQYFGPGTRLTVT.

Only a few counts were recorded for this clone. The J gene is TRBJ2-3, the V gene TRBV7-9; a weak D match, TRBD1 (5 bases). CDR3 length: 14 amino acids. Per the germline V gene, CDR1 is SEHNR and CDR2 is FQNEAQ (reference sequence). Trimming pared 6 bases from V and 2 bases from J, leaving 12 bases between. The CDR3 sequence is CASRDLTVTDTQYF. The CDR3 DNA reads as TGTGCCAGCAGGGATTTGACAGTCACAGATACGCAGTATTTT.

This chain joins TRBV10-3 and TRBJ2-1, with 7 positions matching TRBD1. Germline assignment: CDR1 ENHRY and CDR2 SYGVKD. The junction had 15 bases not matched to a gene; V was cut back by 3 bases and J by 10 bases. The CDR3 spans 16 residues. CDR3 residues: CAISDPDRRMGEEQFF. In nucleotides, the CDR3 is TGTGCCATCAGTGACCCGGACAGGAGAATGGGGGAAGAGCAGTTCTTC.

The J gene is TRBJ2-3, the V gene TRBV7-9; 7 nucleotides match TRBD2. Trimming cost V 5 bases and J 2 bases; bases outside gene matches: 13. This CDR3 spans 17 amino acids. Germline values: CDR1 SEHNR, CDR2 FQNEAQ (reference sequence). The CDR3 DNA reads as TGTGCCAGCAGCCCCCCTGGGGCGGGAGTATACACAGATACGCAGTATTTT. It encodes CASSPPGAGVYTDTQYF.

This chain connects TRBV5-5 to TRBJ1-2, with TRBD1 matching 8 bases. Germline V CDR1 and CDR2: SGHKS, YYEKEE (reference sequence). This CDR3 comprises 15 residues. V trimming: 4 bases; J trimming: 7 bases; junction bases outside the gene matches: 12. The CDR3 region has the DNA TGTGCCAGCAGCACATTGGGGCAGGGGGCGGCTGGCTACACCTTC. Its translation is CASSTLGQGAAGYTF.

The rearrangement joins TRBV5-1 to TRBJ2-1, with TRBD2 matching 8 bases. Germline CDR1 reads SGHRS; CDR2 reads YFSETQ. The V and J ends lost 3 bases and 9 bases, in that order; junction bases with no gene match: 11. CDR3 length: 15 residues. CDR3 sequence (DNA): TGCGCCAGCAGCTACATCGCGGGAGGTTTGGTTGAGCAGTTCTTC. Amino acids: CASSYIAGGLVEQFF.

This clone was observed a handful of times. The CDR3 reads CASSFVGQGRGGLEAFF. The DNA of the CDR3 is TGTGCCAGCAGTTTCGTTGGACAGGGGAGAGGCGGACTTGAAGCTTTCTTT. The chain joins TRBV28 to TRBJ1-1; TRBD1 matches at 9 bases. The CDR3 is 17 amino acids. Germline CDR1 reads MDHEN; CDR2 reads SYDVKM. J was trimmed by 7 bases and V by 3 bases; bases with no gene match: 15.

J is TRBJ2-6 and V is TRBV5-1, with 7 bases fitting TRBD2. With V trimmed by 0 bases and J by 3 bases, 3 bases remained unmatched. The CDR3 sequence is 16 residues long. Looked up from germline, CDR1 is SGHRS and CDR2 is YFSETQ. CDR3 amino acids: CASSLGDYIGANVLTF. In nucleotides, the CDR3 is TGCGCCAGCAGCTTGGGGGACTACATTGGGGCCAACGTCCTGACTTTC.

The chain employs TRBV5-8 and TRBJ1-5; weak D call: TRBD1 (6 bases). Looked up from germline, CDR1 is SGHTS and CDR2 is YDEGEE. Trimming stripped 4 bases from V and 3 bases from J, with 11 bases between. The CDR3 is 14 amino acids. Here the CDR3 reads CASSRDMPNQPQHF. The DNA of the CDR3 is TGTGCCAGCAGCCGGGACATGCCCAATCAGCCCCAGCATTTT.

V usage is TRBV7-6 and J usage is TRBJ2-2; no clear D gene. This CDR3 comprises 14 residues. Germline CDR1 reads SGHVS; CDR2 reads FNYEAQ. The germline V and J ends were trimmed by 1 base and 5 bases, with 8 bases remaining between them. The CDR3 reads CASSLGPITGELFF. The DNA of the CDR3 is TGTGCCAGCAGCTTAGGCCCTATTACCGGGGAGCTGTTTTTT.

The chain recombines TRBV28 with TRBJ2-1, with D perhaps matching TRBD2 (5 bases). The CDR3 has 14 residues. Deletions cut 5 bases from V and 0 bases from J, with 8 bases between. The germline gives CDR1 MDHEN, CDR2 SYDVKM. CDR3 DNA sequence: TGTGCCAGCAGTCTTACTAGCTCCTACAATGAGCAGTTCTTC. This sequence encodes CASSLTSSYNEQFF.

A single count supports this clone. The J gene is TRBJ2-7, the V gene TRBV28, with D possibly matching TRBD1 (6 bases). With 2 bases removed from V and 4 bases from J, the gap between germline ends came to 12 bases. Germline V gives CDR1 MDHEN, CDR2 SYDVKM. This CDR3 is built from 14 residues. The CDR3 sequence is CASSLTPGVYEQYF. CDR3 in DNA: TGTGCCAGCAGTTTAACGCCAGGGGTGTACGAGCAGTACTTC.

As to this clone: Different DNA sequences within this sample yield the same CDR3. J is TRBJ2-1 and V is TRBV4-1; 8 positions agree with TRBD2. Looked up from germline, CDR1 is MGHRA and CDR2 is YSYEKL. The V gene end was trimmed by 0 bases and the J gene end by 4 bases; junction bases not matched to a gene: 2. CDR3 length: 15 residues. Written as DNA, the CDR3 is TGCGCCAGCAGCCAAGAACTAGCGGCGTACAATGAGCAGTTCTTC. Translated: CASSQELAAYNEQFF.

V and J are TRBV11-2 and TRBJ2-7; a possible D gene is TRBD1 (6 bases). Trimming stripped 1 base from V and 4 bases from J, with 11 bases between. This CDR3 spans 14 amino acids. Germline lookup yields CDR1 SGHAT and CDR2 FQNNGV. The CDR3 region is CASSLGQGRYEQYF. CDR3 sequence (DNA): TGTGCCAGCAGCTTAGGGCAGGGGAGATACGAGCAGTACTTC. Full variable domain (missing parts from reference TRBV11-2 and TRBJ2-7): EAGVAQSPRYKIIEKRQSVAFWCNPISGHATLYWYQQILGQGPKLLIQFQNNGVVDDSQLPKDRFSAERLKGVDSTLKIQPAKLEDSAVYLCASSLGQGRYEQYFGPGTRLTVT.

V and J are TRBV11-2 and TRBJ1-4; D is undetermined. CDR1 and CDR2 (germline): SGHAT, FQNNGV. The CDR3 has 15 amino acids. Trimming removed 5 bases from V and 8 bases from J, with 18 bases in between. CDR3 sequence reads: CASSARDLSGEKLFF. Written as DNA, the CDR3 is TGTGCCAGCAGCGCCCGGGATCTTTCCGGGGAAAAACTGTTTTTT.

The chain recombines TRBV7-9 with TRBJ1-2; a weak D match, TRBD1 (5 bases). The V and J ends lost 0 bases and 4 bases respectively, with 12 bases between them. The CDR3 consists of 15 residues. Germline CDR1 is SEHNR and CDR2 is FQNEAQ (reference sequence). For the CDR3, the DNA is TGTGCCAGCAGCTTAGCGATGACAGCCTCCTATGGCTACACCTTC. Translated, it gives CASSLAMTASYGYTF.

The V call is TRBV19, the J call TRBJ2-3, with TRBD1 matching 8 bases. The V segment lost 6 bases and the J segment 6 bases; nucleotides outside the gene matches: 8. CDR1 and CDR2 from the germline V gene are LNHDA and SQIVND (reference sequence). The CDR3 covers 14 residues. The CDR3 here is CASSEGRGRDTQYF. CDR3 sequence (DNA): TGTGCCAGTAGCGAGGGCAGGGGGCGGGATACGCAGTATTTT.

Regarding this clone: This specimen includes other DNA sequences encoding the same CDR3. The V and J genes are TRBV18 and TRBJ2-1, with D maybe TRBD1 (5 bases). Germline values: CDR1 KGHSH, CDR2 LQKENI. V lost 4 bases to trimming and J lost 5 bases, with 12 bases between them. This CDR3 comprises 14 residues. The CDR3 DNA sequence: TGTGCCAGCTCACAAGACAGAAAAAACAATGAGCAGTTCTTC. It encodes CASSQDRKNNEQFF.

The V and J genes are TRBV11-2 and TRBJ2-5, with D perhaps matching TRBD1 (5 bases). V lost 0 bases and J 1 base, leaving 9 bases between the germline ends. The CDR3 loop spans 15 amino acids. Germline values: CDR1 SGHAT, CDR2 FQNNGV. The CDR3 protein is CASSLDTTVQETQYF. In nucleotides, the CDR3 is TGTGCCAGCAGCTTAGATACGACAGTCCAAGAGACCCAGTACTTC.

The gene calls are TRBV5-1 and TRBJ2-1, with 13 bases matching TRBD2. CDR3 length: 15 residues. Germline CDR1 SGHRS, CDR2 YFSETQ. V was clipped by 4 bases and J by 6 bases; unmatched bases: 4. The DNA of the CDR3 is TGCGCCAGCAGCGCGACTAGCGGGAGGATCAATGAGCAGTTCTTC. Translating it yields CASSATSGRINEQFF. Based on the CDR3 plus reference TRBV5-1 and TRBJ2-1, the full variable domain is KAGVTQTPRYLIKTRGQQVTLSCSPISGHRSVSWYQQTPGQGLQFLFEYFSETQRNKGNFPGRFSGRQFSNSRSEMNVSTLELGDSALYLCASSATSGRINEQFFGPGTRLTVL.

The chain links TRBV12-3 or TRBV12-4 to TRBJ2-7, with 7 bases matching TRBD2. J lost 7 bases, V lost 3 bases, and 3 bases had no gene match. The CDR3 is 12 amino acids. This chain's CDR3 is CASSFMGGEQYF. In DNA form, the CDR3 reads TGTGCCAGCAGTTTTATGGGGGGGGAGCAGTACTTC.

The chain combines TRBV5-5 with TRBJ1-2; D not certain. CDR1 SGHKS and CDR2 YYEKEE come from the germline V gene (reference sequence). CDR3 length: 15 amino acids. Trimming removed 7 bases from V and 5 bases from J, with 21 bases in between. The CDR3 bases are TGTGCCAGCGGTCCGGATCCGGGGTCCCGATATGGCTACACCTTC. This sequence encodes CASGPDPGSRYGYTF.

The rearrangement links TRBV5-1 to TRBJ2-7, with TRBD1 identical over 7 bases. The CDR3 length is 15 residues. The V and J ends lost 4 bases and 2 bases, in that order; junction bases with no gene match: 9. Germline values: CDR1 SGHRS, CDR2 YFSETQ. The CDR3 spells CASSPQGTVTYEQYF. The CDR3 bases are TGCGCCAGCAGCCCGCAAGGGACAGTCACCTACGAGCAGTACTTC.

The CDR3 sequence is CASSEAQELAGVHEQFF. CDR3 in DNA: TGTGCCAGCAGTGAAGCGCAAGAACTAGCGGGAGTCCATGAGCAGTTCTTC. The chain joins TRBV6-1 to TRBJ2-1; 11 bases match TRBD2. V was clipped by 0 bases and J by 8 bases; unmatched bases: 9. The germline V gene has CDR1 MNHNS and CDR2 SASEGT. The CDR3 consists of 17 residues.